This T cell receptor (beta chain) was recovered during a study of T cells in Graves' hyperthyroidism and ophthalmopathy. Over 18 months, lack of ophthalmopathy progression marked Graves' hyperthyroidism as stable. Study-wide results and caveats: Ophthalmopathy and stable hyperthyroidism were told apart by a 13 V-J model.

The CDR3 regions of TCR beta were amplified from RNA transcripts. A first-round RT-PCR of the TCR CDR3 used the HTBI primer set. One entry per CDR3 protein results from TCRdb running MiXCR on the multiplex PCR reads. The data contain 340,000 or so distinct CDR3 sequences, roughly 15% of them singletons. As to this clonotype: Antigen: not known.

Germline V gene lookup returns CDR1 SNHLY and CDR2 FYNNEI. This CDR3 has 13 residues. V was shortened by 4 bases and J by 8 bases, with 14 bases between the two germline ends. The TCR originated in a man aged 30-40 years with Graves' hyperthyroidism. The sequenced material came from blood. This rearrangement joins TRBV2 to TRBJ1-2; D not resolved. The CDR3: CASSAREGEGYTF. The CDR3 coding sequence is TGTGCCAGCAGTGCGAGGGAGGGAGAGGGCTACACCTTC.